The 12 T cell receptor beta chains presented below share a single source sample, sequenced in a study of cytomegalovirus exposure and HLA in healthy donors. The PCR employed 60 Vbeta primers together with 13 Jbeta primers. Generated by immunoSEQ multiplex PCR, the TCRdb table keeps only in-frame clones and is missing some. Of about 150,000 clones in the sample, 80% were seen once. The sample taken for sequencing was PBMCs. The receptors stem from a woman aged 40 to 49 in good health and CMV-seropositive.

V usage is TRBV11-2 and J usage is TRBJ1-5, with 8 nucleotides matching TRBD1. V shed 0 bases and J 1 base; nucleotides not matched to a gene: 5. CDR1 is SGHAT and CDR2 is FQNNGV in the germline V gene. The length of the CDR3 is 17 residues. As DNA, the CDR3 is TGTGCCAGCAGCTTAGATTCCGCAGGGGGCAGCAATCAGCCCCAGCATTTT. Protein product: CASSLDSAGGSNQPQHF.

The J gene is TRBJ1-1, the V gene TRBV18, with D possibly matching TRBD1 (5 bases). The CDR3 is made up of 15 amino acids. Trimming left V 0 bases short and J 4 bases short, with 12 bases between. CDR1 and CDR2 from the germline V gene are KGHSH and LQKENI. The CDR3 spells CASSPPQAAGTEAFF. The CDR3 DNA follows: TGTGCCAGCTCACCACCACAGGCAGCAGGCACTGAAGCTTTCTTT.

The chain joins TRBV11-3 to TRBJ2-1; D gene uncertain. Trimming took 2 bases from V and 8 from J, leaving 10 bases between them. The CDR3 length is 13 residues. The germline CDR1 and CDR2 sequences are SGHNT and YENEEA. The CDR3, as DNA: TGTGCCAGCAGCTTATCACATGTCGATGAGCAGTTCTTC. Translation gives CASSLSHVDEQFF.

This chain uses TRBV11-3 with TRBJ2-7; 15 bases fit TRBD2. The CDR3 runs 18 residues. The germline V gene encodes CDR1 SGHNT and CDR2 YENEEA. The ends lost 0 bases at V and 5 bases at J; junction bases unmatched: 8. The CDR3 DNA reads TGTGCCAGCAGCTTAGATGAGGGACTAGCGGGAGGTCGTCACGAGCAGTACTTC. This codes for CASSLDEGLAGGRHEQYF.

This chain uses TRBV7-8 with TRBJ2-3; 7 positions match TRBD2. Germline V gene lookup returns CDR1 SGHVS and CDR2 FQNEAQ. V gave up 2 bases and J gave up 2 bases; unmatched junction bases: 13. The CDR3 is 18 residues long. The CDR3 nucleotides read TGTGCCAGCAGCTTATATTCTAGGACTAGTTCCCTCACAGATACGCAGTATTTT. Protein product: CASSLYSRTSSLTDTQYF.

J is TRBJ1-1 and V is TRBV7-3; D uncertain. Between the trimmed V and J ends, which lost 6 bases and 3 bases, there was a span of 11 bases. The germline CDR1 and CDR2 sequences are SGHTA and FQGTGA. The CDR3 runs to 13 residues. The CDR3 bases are TGTGCCAGCAGGGAGGGAATAGACACTGAAGCTTTCTTT. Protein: CASREGIDTEAFF.

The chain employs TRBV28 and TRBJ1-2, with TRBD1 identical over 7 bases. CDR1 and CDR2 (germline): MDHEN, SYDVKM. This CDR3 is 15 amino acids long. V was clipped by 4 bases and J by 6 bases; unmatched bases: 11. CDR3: CASSWNRGGTDGYTF. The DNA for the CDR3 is TGTGCCAGCAGTTGGAACAGGGGAGGAACGGATGGCTACACCTTC.

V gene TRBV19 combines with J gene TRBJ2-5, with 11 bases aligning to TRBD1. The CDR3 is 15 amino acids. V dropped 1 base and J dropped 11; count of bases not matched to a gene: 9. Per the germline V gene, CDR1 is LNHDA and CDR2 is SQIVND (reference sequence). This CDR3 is CASSIAGQGVRWQYF. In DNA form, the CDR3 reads TGTGCCAGTAGTATAGCGGGACAGGGGGTGAGGTGGCAGTACTTC.

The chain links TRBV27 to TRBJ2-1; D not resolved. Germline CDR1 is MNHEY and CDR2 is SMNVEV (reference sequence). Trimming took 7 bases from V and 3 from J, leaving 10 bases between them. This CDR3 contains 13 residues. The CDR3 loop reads CASMRDNYNEQFF. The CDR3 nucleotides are TGTGCCAGCATGAGAGATAACTACAATGAGCAGTTCTTC.

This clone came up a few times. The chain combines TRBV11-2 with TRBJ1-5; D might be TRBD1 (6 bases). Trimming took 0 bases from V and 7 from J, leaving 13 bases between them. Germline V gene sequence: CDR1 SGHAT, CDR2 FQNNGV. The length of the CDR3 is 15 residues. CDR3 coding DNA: TGTGCCAGCAGCTTAGAAAACAGGGCGGGCCAGCCCCAGCATTTT. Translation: CASSLENRAGQPQHF.

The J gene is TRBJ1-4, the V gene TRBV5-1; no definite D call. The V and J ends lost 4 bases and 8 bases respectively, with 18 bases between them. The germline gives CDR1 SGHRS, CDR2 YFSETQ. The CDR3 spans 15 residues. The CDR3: CASSPRTGFGEKLFF. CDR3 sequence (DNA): TGCGCCAGCAGCCCCCGGACTGGTTTTGGGGAAAAACTGTTTTTT.

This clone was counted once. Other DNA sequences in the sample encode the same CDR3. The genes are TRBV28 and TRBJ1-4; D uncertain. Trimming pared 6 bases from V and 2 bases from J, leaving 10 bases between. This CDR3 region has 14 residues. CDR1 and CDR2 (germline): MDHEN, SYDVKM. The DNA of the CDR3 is TGTGCCAGCAGCTCAGGCTCTACTAATGAAAAACTGTTTTTT. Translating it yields CASSSGSTNEKLFF.